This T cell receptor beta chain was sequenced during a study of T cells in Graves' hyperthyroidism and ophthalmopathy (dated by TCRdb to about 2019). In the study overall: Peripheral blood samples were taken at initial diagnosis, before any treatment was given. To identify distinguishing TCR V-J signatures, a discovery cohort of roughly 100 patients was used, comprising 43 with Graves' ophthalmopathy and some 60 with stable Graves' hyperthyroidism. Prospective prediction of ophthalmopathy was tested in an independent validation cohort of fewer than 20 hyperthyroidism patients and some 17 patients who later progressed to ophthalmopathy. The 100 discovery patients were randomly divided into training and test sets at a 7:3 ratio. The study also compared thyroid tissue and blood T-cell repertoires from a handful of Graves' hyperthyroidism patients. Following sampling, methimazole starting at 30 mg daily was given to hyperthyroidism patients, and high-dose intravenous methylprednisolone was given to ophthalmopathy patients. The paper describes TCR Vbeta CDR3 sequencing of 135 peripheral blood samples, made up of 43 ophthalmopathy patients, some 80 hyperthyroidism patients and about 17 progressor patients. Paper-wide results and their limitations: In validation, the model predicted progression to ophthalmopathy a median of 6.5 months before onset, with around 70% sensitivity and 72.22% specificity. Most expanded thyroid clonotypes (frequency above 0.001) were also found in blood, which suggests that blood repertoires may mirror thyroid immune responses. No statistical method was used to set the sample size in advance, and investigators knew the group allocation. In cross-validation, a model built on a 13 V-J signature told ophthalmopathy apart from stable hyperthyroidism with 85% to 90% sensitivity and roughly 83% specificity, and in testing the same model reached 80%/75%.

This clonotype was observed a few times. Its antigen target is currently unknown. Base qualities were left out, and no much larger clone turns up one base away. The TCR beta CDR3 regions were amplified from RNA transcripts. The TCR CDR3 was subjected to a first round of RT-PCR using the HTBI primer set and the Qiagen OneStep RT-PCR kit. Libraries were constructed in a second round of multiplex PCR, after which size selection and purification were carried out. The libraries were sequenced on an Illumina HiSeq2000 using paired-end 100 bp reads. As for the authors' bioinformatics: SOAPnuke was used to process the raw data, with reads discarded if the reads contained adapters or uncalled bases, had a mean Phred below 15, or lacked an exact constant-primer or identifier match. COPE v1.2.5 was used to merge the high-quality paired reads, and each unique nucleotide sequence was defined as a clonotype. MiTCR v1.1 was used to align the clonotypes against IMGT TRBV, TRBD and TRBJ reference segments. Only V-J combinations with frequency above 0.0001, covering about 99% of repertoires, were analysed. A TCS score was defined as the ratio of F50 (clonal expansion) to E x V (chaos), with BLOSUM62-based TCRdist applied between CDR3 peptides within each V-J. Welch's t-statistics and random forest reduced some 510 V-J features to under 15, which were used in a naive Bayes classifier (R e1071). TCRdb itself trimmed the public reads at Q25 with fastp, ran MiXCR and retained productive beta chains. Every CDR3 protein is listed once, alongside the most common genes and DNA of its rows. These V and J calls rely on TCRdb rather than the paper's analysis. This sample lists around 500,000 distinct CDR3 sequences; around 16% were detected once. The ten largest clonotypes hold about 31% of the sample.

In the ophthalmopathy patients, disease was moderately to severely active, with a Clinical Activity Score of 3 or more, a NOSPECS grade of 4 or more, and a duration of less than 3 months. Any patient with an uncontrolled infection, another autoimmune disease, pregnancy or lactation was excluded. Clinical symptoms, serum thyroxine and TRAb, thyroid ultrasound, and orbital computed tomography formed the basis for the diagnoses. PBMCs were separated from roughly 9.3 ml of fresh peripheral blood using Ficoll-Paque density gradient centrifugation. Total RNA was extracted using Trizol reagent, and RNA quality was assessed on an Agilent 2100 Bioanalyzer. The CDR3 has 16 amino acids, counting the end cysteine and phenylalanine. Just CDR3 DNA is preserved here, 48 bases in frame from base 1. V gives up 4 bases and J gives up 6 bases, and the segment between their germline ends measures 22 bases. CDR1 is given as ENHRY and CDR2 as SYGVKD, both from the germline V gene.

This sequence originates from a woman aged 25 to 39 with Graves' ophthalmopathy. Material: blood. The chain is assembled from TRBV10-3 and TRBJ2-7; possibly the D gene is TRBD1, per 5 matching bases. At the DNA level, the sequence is TGTGCCATCAGTGGTACCGCCGGCAGGGCTTCGCCCGAGCAGTACTTC. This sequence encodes CAISGTAGRASPEQYF.